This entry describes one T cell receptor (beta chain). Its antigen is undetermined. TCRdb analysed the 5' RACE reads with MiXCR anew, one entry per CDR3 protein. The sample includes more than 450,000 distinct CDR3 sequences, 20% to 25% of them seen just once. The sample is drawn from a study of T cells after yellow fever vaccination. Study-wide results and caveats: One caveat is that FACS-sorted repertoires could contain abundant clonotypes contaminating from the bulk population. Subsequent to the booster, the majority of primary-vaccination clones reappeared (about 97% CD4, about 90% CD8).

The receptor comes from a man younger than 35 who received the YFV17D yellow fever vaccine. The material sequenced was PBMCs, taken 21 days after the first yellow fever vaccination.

CDR3 bases: TGCGCCAGCAGCTGGGGGCCAGTGAACACTGAAGCTTTCTTT. Protein: CASSWGPVNTEAFF. This chain connects TRBV5-1 to TRBJ1-1; the D gene is possibly TRBD1 (6 bases). This CDR3 comprises 14 residues. Deletions cut 3 bases from V and 0 bases from J, with 9 bases between. The V gene's germline CDR1 is SGHRS and CDR2 YFSETQ.